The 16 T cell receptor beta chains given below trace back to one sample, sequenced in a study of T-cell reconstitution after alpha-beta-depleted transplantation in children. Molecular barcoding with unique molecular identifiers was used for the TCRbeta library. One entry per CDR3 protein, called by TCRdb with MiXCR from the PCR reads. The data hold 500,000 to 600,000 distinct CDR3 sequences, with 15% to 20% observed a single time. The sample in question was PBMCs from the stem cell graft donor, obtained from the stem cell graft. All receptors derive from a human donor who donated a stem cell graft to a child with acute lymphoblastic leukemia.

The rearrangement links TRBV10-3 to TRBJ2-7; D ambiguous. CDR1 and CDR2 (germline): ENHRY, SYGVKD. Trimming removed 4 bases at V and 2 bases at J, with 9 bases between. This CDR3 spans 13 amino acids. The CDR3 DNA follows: TGTGCCATCAGTGCGGACGGGCCCTACGAGCAGTACTTC. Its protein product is CAISADGPYEQYF.

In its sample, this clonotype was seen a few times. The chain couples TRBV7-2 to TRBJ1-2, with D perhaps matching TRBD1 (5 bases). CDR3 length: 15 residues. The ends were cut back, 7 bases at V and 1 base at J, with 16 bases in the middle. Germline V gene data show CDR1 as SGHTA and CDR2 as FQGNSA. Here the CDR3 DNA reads TGTGCCAGCACCGCCTGGGGCGGACTTAACTATGGCTACACCTTC. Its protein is CASTAWGGLNYGYTF.

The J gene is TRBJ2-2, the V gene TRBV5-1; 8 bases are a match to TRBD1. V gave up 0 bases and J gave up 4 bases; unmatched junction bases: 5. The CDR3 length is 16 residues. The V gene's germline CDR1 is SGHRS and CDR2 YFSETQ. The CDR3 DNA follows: TGCGCCAGCAGCTTGGCGGACAGGGTCGGCACCGGGGAGCTGTTTTTT. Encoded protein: CASSLADRVGTGELFF.

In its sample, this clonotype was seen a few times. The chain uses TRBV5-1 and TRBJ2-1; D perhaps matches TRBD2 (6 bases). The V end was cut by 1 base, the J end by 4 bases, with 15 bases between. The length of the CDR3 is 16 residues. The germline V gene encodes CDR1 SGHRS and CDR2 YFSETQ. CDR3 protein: CASSLLVGSGYNEQFF. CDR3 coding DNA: TGCGCCAGCAGCTTGCTCGTCGGGAGTGGGTACAATGAGCAGTTCTTC.

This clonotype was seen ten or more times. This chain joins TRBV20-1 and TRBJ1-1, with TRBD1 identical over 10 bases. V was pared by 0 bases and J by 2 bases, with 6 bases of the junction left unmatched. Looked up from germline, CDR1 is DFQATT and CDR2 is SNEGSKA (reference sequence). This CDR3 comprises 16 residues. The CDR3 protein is CSARDFGTGVNTEAFF. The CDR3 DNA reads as TGCAGTGCTAGAGATTTTGGGACAGGGGTTAACACTGAAGCTTTCTTT.

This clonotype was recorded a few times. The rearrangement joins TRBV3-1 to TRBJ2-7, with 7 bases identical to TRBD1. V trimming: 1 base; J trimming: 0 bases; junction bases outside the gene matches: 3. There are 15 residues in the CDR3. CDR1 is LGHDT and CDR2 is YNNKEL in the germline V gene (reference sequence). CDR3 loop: CASSQGWDSSYEQYF. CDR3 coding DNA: TGTGCCAGCAGCCAAGGGTGGGACAGCTCCTACGAGCAGTACTTC.

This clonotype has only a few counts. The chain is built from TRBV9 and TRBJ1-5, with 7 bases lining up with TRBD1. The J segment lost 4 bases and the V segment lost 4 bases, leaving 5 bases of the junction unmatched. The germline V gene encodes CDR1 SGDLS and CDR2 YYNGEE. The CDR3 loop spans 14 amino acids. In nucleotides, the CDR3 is TGTGCCAGCAGCTCGGGACAGATTAATCAGCCCCAGCATTTT. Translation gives CASSSGQINQPQHF.

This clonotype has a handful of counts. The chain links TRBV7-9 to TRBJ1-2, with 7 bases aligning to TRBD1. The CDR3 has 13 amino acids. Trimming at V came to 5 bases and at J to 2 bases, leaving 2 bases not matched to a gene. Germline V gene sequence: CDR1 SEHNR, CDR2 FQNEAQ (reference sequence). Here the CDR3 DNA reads TGTGCCAGCAGCCAGGGACAGAACTATGGCTACACCTTC. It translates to CASSQGQNYGYTF. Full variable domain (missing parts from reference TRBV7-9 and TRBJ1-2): DTGVSQNPRHKITKRGQNVTFRCDPISEHNRLYWYRQTLGQGPEFLTYFQNEAQLEKSRLLSDRFSAERPKGSFSTLEIQRTEQGDSAMYLCASSQGQNYGYTFGSGTRLTVV.

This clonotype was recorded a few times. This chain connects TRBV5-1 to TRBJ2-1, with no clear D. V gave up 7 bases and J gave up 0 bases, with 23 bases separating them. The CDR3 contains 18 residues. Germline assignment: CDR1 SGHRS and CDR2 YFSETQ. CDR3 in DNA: TGCGCCAGCCTGACTGACGGACCCCCCGCACTCTCCTACAATGAGCAGTTCTTC. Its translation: CASLTDGPPALSYNEQFF.

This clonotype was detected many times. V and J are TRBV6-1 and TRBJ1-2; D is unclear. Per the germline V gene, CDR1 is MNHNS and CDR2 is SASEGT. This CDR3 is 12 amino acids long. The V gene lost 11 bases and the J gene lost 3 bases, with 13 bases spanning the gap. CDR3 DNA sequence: TGTGCCGGCTCGGGAAGGTACTATGGCTACACCTTC. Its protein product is CAGSGRYYGYTF.

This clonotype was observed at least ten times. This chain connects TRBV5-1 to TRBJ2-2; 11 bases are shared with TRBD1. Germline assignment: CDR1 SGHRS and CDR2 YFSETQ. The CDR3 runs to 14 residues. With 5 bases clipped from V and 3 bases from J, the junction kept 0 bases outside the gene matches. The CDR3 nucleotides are TGCGCCAGCAGGGGACAGGGGGACACCGGGGAGCTGTTTTTT. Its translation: CASRGQGDTGELFF.

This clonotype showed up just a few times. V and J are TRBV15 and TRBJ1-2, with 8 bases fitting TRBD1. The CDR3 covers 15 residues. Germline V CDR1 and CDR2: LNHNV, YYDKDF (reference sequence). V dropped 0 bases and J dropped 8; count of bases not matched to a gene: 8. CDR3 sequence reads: CATSRDQDRVRGYTF. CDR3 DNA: TGTGCCACCAGCAGAGATCAGGACAGGGTTCGCGGCTACACCTTC.

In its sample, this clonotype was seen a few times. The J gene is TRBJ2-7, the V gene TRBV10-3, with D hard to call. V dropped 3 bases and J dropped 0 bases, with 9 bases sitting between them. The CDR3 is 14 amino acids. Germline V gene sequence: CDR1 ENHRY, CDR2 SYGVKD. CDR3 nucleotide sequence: TGTGCCATCAGTGACGAATGGCTCTCCTACGAGCAGTACTTC. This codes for CAISDEWLSYEQYF.

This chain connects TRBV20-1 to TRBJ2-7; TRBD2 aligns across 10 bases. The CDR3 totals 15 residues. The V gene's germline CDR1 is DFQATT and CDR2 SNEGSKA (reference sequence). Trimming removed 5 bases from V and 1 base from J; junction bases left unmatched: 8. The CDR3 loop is CSALKRTSGSYEQYF. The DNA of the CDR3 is TGCAGTGCTCTCAAAAGGACTAGCGGATCCTACGAGCAGTACTTC.

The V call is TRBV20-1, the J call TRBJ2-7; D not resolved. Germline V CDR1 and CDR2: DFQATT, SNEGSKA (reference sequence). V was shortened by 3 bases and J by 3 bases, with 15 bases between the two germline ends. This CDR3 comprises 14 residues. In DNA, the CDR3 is TGCAGTGCTAGTGAGGTCGGGTCCGGCTACGAGCAGTACTTC. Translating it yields CSASEVGSGYEQYF.

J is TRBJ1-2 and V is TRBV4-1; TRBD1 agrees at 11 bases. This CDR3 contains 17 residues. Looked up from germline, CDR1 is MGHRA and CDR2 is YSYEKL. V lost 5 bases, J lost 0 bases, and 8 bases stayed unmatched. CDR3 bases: TGCGCCAGCAGCAGCGGACCGGGACAGGGGGCTAACTATGGCTACACCTTC. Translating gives CASSSGPGQGANYGYTF.